The present T cell receptor beta chain was sequenced within a study of cytomegalovirus exposure and HLA in healthy donors. PCR primers comprised 60 Vbeta and 13 Jbeta primers. The assay was immunoSEQ multiplex PCR, and TCRdb's table has in-frame clones only and misses some. The sample yields about 160,000 clones, roughly 78% seen once. Regarding this clone: The antigen remains unidentified.

General observations from the study: Reports credit the classifier with highly specific, highly sensitive diagnosis of cytomegalovirus status.

The material sequenced was PBMCs. The sequence derives from a woman aged 35 to 49 in good health and CMV-seronegative.

CDR3 protein: CASSMTGDQPQHF. For the CDR3, the DNA is TGTGCCAGCTCAATGACAGGGGATCAGCCCCAGCATTTT. V is TRBV18 and J is TRBJ1-5; 8 bases line up with TRBD1. Germline values: CDR1 KGHSH, CDR2 LQKENI. V was pared by 5 bases and J by 5 bases, with 2 bases of the junction left unmatched. The CDR3 loop spans 13 amino acids.